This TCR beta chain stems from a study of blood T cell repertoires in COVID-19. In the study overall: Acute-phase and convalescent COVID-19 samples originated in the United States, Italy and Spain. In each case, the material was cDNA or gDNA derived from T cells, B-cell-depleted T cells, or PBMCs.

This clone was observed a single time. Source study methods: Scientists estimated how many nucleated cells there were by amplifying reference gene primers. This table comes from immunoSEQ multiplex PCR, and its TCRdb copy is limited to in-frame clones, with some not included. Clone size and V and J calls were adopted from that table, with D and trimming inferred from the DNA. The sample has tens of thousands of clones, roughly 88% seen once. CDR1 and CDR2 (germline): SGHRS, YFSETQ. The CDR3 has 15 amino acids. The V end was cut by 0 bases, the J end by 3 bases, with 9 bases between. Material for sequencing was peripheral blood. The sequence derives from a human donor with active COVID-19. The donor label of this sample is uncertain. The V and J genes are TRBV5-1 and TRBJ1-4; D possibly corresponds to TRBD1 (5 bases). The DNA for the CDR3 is TGCGCCAGCAGCTTGGCGGGGGATCCTAATGAAAAACTGTTTTTT. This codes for CASSLAGDPNEKLFF. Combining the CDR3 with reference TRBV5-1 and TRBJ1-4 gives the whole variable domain KAGVTQTPRYLIKTRGQQVTLSCSPISGHRSVSWYQQTPGQGLQFLFEYFSETQRNKGNFPGRFSGRQFSNSRSEMNVSTLELGDSALYLCASSLAGDPNEKLFFGSGTQLSVL.